The clone carrying this T cell receptor (beta chain) was seen a handful of times. Its antigen is still unknown. In TCRdb, the 5' RACE reads were re-called with MiXCR into one record per CDR3 protein. Here the sample spans approximately 300,000 distinct CDR3 sequences, about 20% being singletons. The sample belongs to a study of CD8 T cells in ankylosing spondylitis. Trimming stripped 3 bases from V and 10 bases from J, with 10 bases between. From germline, CDR1 is MNHEY and CDR2 SMNVEV (reference sequence). The CDR3 covers 12 residues. Study-wide results and limits: It was reported that disease-linked clones were significantly enriched in matched ankylosing spondylitis synovial fluid. A number of the motif variants had already been described in reactive arthritis synovial fluid and blood. Characteristic, it appeared, of ankylosing spondylitis blood was a TCR beta motif of seven or eight highly homologous variants.

Sequenced: blood, either unsorted or a sorted T cell fraction (not recorded which). This chain uses TRBV27 with TRBJ2-1; a weak D match, TRBD2 (5 bases). The receptor was derived from a male donor with ankylosing spondylitis or in good health (not recorded which). CDR3 coding DNA: TGTGCCAGCAGTTTGAGCGGCACAGAGCAGTTCTTC. Translating it yields CASSLSGTEQFF.